The 18 T cell receptor beta chains reported below all come from one sample, sequenced in a study of cytomegalovirus exposure and HLA in healthy donors. Clones were read by immunoSEQ multiplex PCR, and TCRdb kept only the in-frame ones, dropping some. The sample includes 110,000 to 150,000 clones, less than 90% of them seen just once. Sequencing input: PBMCs. The receptors were sampled from a man in his late teens or twenties in good health and CMV-seronegative.

The CDR3 nucleotides read TGCGCCAGCAGCCAGACAGGGTGGGACACTGAAGCTTTCTTT. Translation: CASSQTGWDTEAFF. The rearrangement links TRBV5-1 to TRBJ1-1; TRBD1 matches at 7 bases. The V segment lost 4 bases and the J segment 3 bases; nucleotides outside the gene matches: 6. The CDR3 has 14 residues. Germline values: CDR1 SGHRS, CDR2 YFSETQ. The variable domain in full, with the rest retrieved from reference TRBV5-1 and TRBJ1-1, is KAGVTQTPRYLIKTRGQQVTLSCSPISGHRSVSWYQQTPGQGLQFLFEYFSETQRNKGNFPGRFSGRQFSNSRSEMNVSTLELGDSALYLCASSQTGWDTEAFFGQGTRLTVV.

The rearrangement uses TRBV5-4 and TRBJ2-2, with a tentative D call TRBD1 (5 bases). Germline values: CDR1 SGHNT, CDR2 YYREEE (reference sequence). CDR3 length: 14 amino acids. Trimming shortened V by 2 bases and J by 5 bases, and 10 bases separated the two germline ends. The CDR3 coding sequence is TGTGCCAGCAGCTTTCAGGGTATGACCGGGGAGCTGTTTTTT. The encoded protein is CASSFQGMTGELFF.

The V gene is TRBV18, the J gene TRBJ2-2; TRBD2 is a possible D gene (6 bases). The CDR3 is 17 amino acids. Trimming left V 2 bases short and J 6 bases short, with 19 bases between. CDR1 is KGHSH, CDR2 LQKENI, per germline. CDR3 loop: CASSPDPPGRRAGELFF. In DNA form, the CDR3 reads TGTGCCAGCTCACCAGATCCCCCAGGGAGGAGAGCCGGGGAGCTGTTTTTT.

The gene calls are TRBV30 and TRBJ1-5; 7 bases line up with TRBD1. Germline assignment: CDR1 GTSNPN and CDR2 SVGIG (reference sequence). The CDR3 contains 14 residues. The junction had 4 bases not matched to a gene; V was cut back by 5 bases and J by 0 bases. CDR3 sequence reads: CAWGDSYSNQPQHF. CDR3 sequence (DNA): TGTGCCTGGGGGGACAGTTATAGCAATCAGCCCCAGCATTTT. The variable domain in full, completed from reference TRBV30 and TRBJ1-5, reads SQTIHQWPATLVQPVGSPLSLECTVEGTSNPNLYWYRQAAGRGLQLLFYSVGIGQISSEVPQNLSASRPQDRQFILSSKKLLLSDSGFYLCAWGDSYSNQPQHFGDGTRLSIL.

This clone was found once. The V and J genes are TRBV28 and TRBJ1-1, with a possible D match to TRBD1 (5 bases). Germline loops: CDR1 MDHEN, CDR2 SYDVKM. Between the trimmed V and J ends, which lost 6 bases and 11 bases, there was a span of 22 bases. This CDR3 is built from 14 residues. The CDR3 spells CASRLSSSGIEAFF. In DNA form, the CDR3 reads TGTGCCAGCAGACTAAGCTCTTCAGGGATTGAGGCTTTCTTT.

This rearrangement joins TRBV5-1 to TRBJ2-5; 7 bases are a match to TRBD1. V gave up 4 bases and J gave up 1 base; unmatched junction bases: 7. CDR1 is SGHRS, CDR2 YFSETQ, per germline. The CDR3 length is 15 residues. CDR3 coding DNA: TGCGCCAGCAGCCTACAGGGACAGCCCCAAGAGACCCAGTACTTC. It yields the protein CASSLQGQPQETQYF.

The chain couples TRBV7-9 to TRBJ2-3, with D unresolved. CDR1 SEHNR and CDR2 FQNEAQ come from the germline V gene (reference sequence). The CDR3 is made up of 14 amino acids. Trimming shortened V by 1 base and J by 6 bases, and 11 bases separated the two germline ends. CDR3 bases: TGTGCCAGCAGCTTAGGAGCGTCTCGGGATACGCAGTATTTT. Amino acids: CASSLGASRDTQYF.

The chain has TRBV5-6 and TRBJ2-7, with 8 bases identical to TRBD1. This CDR3 is 13 amino acids long. Germline values: CDR1 SGHDT, CDR2 YYEEEE. V shed 5 bases and J 2 bases; nucleotides not matched to a gene: 3. The CDR3 reads CASRGQATYEQYF. In DNA, the CDR3 is TGTGCCAGCAGGGGACAGGCGACCTACGAGCAGTACTTC.

The V gene is TRBV5-6, the J gene TRBJ2-7; 12 bases map to TRBD2. In germline, CDR1 is SGHDT, CDR2 YYEEEE. CDR3 length: 16 residues. The junction had 5 bases not matched to a gene; V was cut back by 1 base and J by 3 bases. DNA for the CDR3: TGTGCCAGCAGCTTGCAACCGACTAGCGGGAGCTACGAGCAGTACTTC. Residues: CASSLQPTSGSYEQYF.

The V and J genes are TRBV11-2 and TRBJ2-5, with 9 bases aligning to TRBD1. The CDR3 spans 14 residues. V shed 2 bases and J 3 bases; nucleotides not matched to a gene: 1. CDR1 SGHAT and CDR2 FQNNGV come from the germline V gene. The CDR3 bases are TGTGCCAGCAGCTTATGGACAGGGGAAGAGACCCAGTACTTC. Translated, it gives CASSLWTGEETQYF.

J is TRBJ1-1 and V is TRBV6-5; the D is unclear. The CDR3 is 13 residues long. V lost 2 bases and J 6 bases, leaving 10 bases between the germline ends. The germline V gene has CDR1 MNHEY and CDR2 SVGAGI. In nucleotides, the CDR3 is TGTGCCAGCAGTTACGCGGCCGGTCCTGAAGCTTTCTTT. The encoded protein is CASSYAAGPEAFF.

The V gene is TRBV7-8, the J gene TRBJ2-1; 7 bases map to TRBD2. The germline gives CDR1 SGHVS, CDR2 FQNEAQ. The J segment lost 11 bases and the V segment lost 2 bases, leaving 6 bases of the junction unmatched. There are 13 residues in the CDR3. This CDR3 reads CASSLRLAAQQFF. The CDR3 coding sequence is TGTGCCAGCAGCTTAAGGCTAGCGGCTCAGCAGTTCTTC.

This chain uses TRBV30 with TRBJ1-2; D may be TRBD1 (6 bases). Germline V gives CDR1 GTSNPN, CDR2 SVGIG (reference sequence). The CDR3 sequence is 13 residues long. V was clipped by 2 bases and J by 7 bases, with 14 bases between them. The CDR3 loop is CAWSQGGGSGYTF. The DNA of the CDR3 is TGTGCCTGGAGTCAAGGGGGGGGCAGTGGCTACACCTTC.

The chain carries TRBV27 and TRBJ2-7; maybe TRBD1 (5 bases). The germline V and J ends were trimmed by 5 bases and 4 bases, with 21 bases remaining between them. The CDR3 length is 16 residues. Germline-derived CDR1 and CDR2 are MNHEY and SMNVEV (reference sequence). The CDR3 reads CASSPQARVGAYEQYF. The DNA of the CDR3 is TGTGCCAGCAGTCCTCAGGCCCGGGTAGGGGCTTACGAGCAGTACTTC.

The chain recombines TRBV11-2 with TRBJ1-1; D might be TRBD1 (6 bases). Per germline, CDR1 SGHAT and CDR2 FQNNGV. This CDR3 has 14 residues. Between the trimmed V and J ends, which lost 4 bases and 3 bases, there was a span of 12 bases. CDR3 in DNA: TGTGCCAGCAGCTCGCTTCAGGGGCACACTGAAGCTTTCTTT. Protein: CASSSLQGHTEAFF.

This clone was observed a handful of times. The rearrangement links TRBV7-2 to TRBJ2-7, with D perhaps TRBD1 (6 bases). This CDR3 is built from 14 residues. Trimming stripped 6 bases from V and 2 bases from J, with 14 bases between. Germline CDR1 is SGHTA and CDR2 is FQGNSA. The CDR3 loop is CASRPGQPTYEQYF. The CDR3 nucleotides read TGTGCCAGCAGACCCGGACAGCCAACCTACGAGCAGTACTTC.

The genes are TRBV5-4 and TRBJ2-1; tentative D call: TRBD2 (6 bases). V lost 4 bases and J lost 10, with 21 bases in between. The CDR3 length is 15 residues. The germline gives CDR1 SGHNT, CDR2 YYREEE (reference sequence). CDR3 region: CASSLRDLEKAEQFF. Written as DNA, the CDR3 is TGTGCCAGCAGCCTCCGGGACTTGGAGAAGGCCGAGCAGTTCTTC. Looking up the rest from reference TRBV5-4 and TRBJ2-1 gives the full variable domain: ETGVTQSPTHLIKTRGQQVTLRCSSQSGHNTVSWYQQALGQGPQFIFQYYREEENGRGNFPPRFSGLQFPNYSSELNVNALELDDSALYLCASSLRDLEKAEQFFGPGTRLTVL.

The chain is built from TRBV4-1 and TRBJ2-7, with 9 bases fitting TRBD1. The V segment lost 2 bases and the J segment 2 bases; nucleotides outside the gene matches: 4. The germline CDR1 and CDR2 sequences are MGHRA and YSYEKL. The CDR3 covers 15 residues. The CDR3 bases are TGCGCCAGCAGCCAAACGGGACAGGGCCCCTACGAGCAGTACTTC. Translation gives CASSQTGQGPYEQYF.